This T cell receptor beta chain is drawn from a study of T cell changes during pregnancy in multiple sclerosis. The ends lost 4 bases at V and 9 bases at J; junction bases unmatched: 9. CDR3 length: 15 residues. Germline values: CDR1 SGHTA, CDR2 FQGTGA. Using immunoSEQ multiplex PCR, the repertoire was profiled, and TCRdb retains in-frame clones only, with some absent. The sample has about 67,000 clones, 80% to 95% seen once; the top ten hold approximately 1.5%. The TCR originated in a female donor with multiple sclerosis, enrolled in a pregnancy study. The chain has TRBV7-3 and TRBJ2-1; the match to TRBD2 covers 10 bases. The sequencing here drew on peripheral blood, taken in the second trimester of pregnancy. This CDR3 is CASSSQRGGGGEQFF. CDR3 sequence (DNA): TGTGCCAGCAGCTCCCAGCGGGGGGGCGGGGGTGAGCAGTTCTTC.